These T cell receptor beta chains were read from a single sample in a study of blood T cell repertoires in COVID-19. The data were produced by immunoSEQ multiplex PCR, yet TCRdb's version contains in-frame clones alone and is incomplete. The profile shows some 80,000 clones, roughly 90% of them singletons. The sample taken for sequencing was peripheral blood. Source of these receptors: a human donor in a cohort sampled during active COVID-19. Each CDR3 is given with its conserved first and last residue. D genes are given only for firm matches. Not every row has a clone size; where given, it reads once, few, many or a size class.

TGCGCCAGCGGAGCGGTAACCTACAATGAGCAGTTCTTC	CASGAVTYNEQFF	once	NA	TRBJ2-1	TRBV5-1
TGTGCCACCTCATCGGTTCAGGCTAGCAGGTACACCGGGGAGCTGTTTTTT	CATSSVQASRYTGELFF	once	NA	TRBJ2-2	TRBV2
TGTGCCAGCAGCCGTACCGATACACCGATTGAGCAGTTCTTC	CASSRTDTPIEQFF	NA	NA	TRBJ2-1	TRBV5-6
TGTGCCAGCAGCCCCGGGACTAGCGTAACCTACGAGCAGTACTTC	CASSPGTSVTYEQYF	once	TRBD2	TRBJ2-7	TRBV5-6
TGCGCCAGCAGCTTGAATCAGCGGGTCACTGAAGCTTTCTTT	CASSLNQRVTEAFF	few	NA	TRBJ1-1	TRBV5-1
TGTGCCAGCAGCTTACCTCTAGCGGGCGAAGAGACCCAGTACTTC	CASSLPLAGEETQYF	NA	TRBD2	TRBJ2-5	TRBV13
TGTGCCAGCAGCCCACTAGTGAACACTGAAGCTTTCTTT	CASSPLVNTEAFF	NA	NA	TRBJ1-1	TRBV12-3/TRBV12-4
TGTGCCAGCAGCCGAAGGACAGGCGCAACTAATGAAAAACTGTTTTTT	CASSRRTGATNEKLFF	few	TRBD1	TRBJ1-4	TRBV6-6
TGTGCCAGCAGCTTAAGGCGGGGGGCTGGAGATACGCAGTATTTT	CASSLRRGAGDTQYF	NA	TRBD2	TRBJ2-3	TRBV7-9
TGCAGCGTTGAAGGCCGGGTAAGGGGAACGGATGGCTACACCTTC	CSVEGRVRGTDGYTF	NA	NA	TRBJ1-2	TRBV29-1
TGTGCCAGCAGCCAAGACCTTAGAATTAATCAGCCCCAGCATTTT	CASSQDLRINQPQHF	once	NA	TRBJ1-5	TRBV3-1/TRBV3-2
TGTGCCAGCAGCTTAGGGTGGGAGACAGGGCTCCGGGAGCTGTTTTTT	CASSLGWETGLRELFF	few	TRBD1	TRBJ2-2	TRBV7-2
TGTGCCAGTATTCCGACAGCCGGTTCTGGAAACACCATATATTTT	CASIPTAGSGNTIYF	NA	NA	TRBJ1-3	TRBV19
TGTGCCAGCAGCTCGGGATCGGGCGCTAGCACAGATACGCAGTATTTT	CASSSGSGASTDTQYF	NA	NA	TRBJ2-3	TRBV7-3
TGTGCCTGGAGTGCCTCGAGGACAGGGGGCAGAGACGAGCAGTACTTC	CAWSASRTGGRDEQYF	NA	TRBD1	TRBJ2-7	TRBV30
TGTGCCAGCAGTTACCCAGGGCATCAGCCCCAGCATTTT	CASSYPGHQPQHF	few	NA	TRBJ1-5	TRBV6-2/TRBV6-3
TGCGCCAGCAGCCAAGGGGGCTACACCGGGGAGCTGTTTTTT	CASSQGGYTGELFF	NA	NA	TRBJ2-2	TRBV4-1
TGTGCCAGTACGTGGGCGGGTAGTATAGACACCATATATTTT	CASTWAGSIDTIYF	NA	NA	TRBJ1-3	TRBV28
TGTGCCAGCAGTTACTCAGGGGTAGGCTACACCTTC	CASSYSGVGYTF	NA	NA	TRBJ1-2	TRBV6-5
TGTGCCAGCAGTCAACTACAGGGGGCTCCCGGGGAGCTGTTTTTT	CASSQLQGAPGELFF	NA	TRBD1	TRBJ2-2	TRBV6-5
TGTGCCAGTAGTTCAGGGGCCTCTTTCCAAGAGACCCAGTACTTC	CASSSGASFQETQYF	once	NA	TRBJ2-5	TRBV19
TGTGCCAGCAGCCCACGCATTAGCGGGGTCCAAGAGACCCAGTACTTC	CASSPRISGVQETQYF	once	TRBD2	TRBJ2-5	TRBV11-1
TGTGCCAGTAGTATAGGGGGGACCACCGGGGGCACTGAAGCTTTCTTT	CASSIGGTTGGTEAFF	NA	NA	TRBJ1-1	TRBV19
TGTGCCAGCAGCCAAAAGGTGGGGGGAGTTAATGAAAAACTGTTTTTT	CASSQKVGGVNEKLFF	NA	NA	TRBJ1-4	TRBV3-1/TRBV3-2
TGTGCCAGCAGCCCACGGGACAGGGGATACTCTGGAAACACCATATATTTT	CASSPRDRGYSGNTIYF	NA	TRBD1	TRBJ1-3	TRBV11-2
TGTGCCAGCAGCCCCTTCGTGGATAGCGGGAGGGCCGGGCGGACCCAGTACTTC	CASSPFVDSGRAGRTQYF	NA	TRBD2	TRBJ2-5	TRBV5-5
TGTGCCAGCAGCTGGAGCACCTACGAGCAGTACTTC	CASSWSTYEQYF	once	NA	TRBJ2-7	TRBV7-2
TGTGCCAGCAGCAACGGAGAGACCCAGTACTTC	CASSNGETQYF	NA	NA	TRBJ2-5	TRBV12-3/TRBV12-4
TGTGCCATCAGTGGACAGGGAGATGGCTACACCTTC	CAISGQGDGYTF	few	TRBD1	TRBJ1-2	TRBV10-3
TGCGCCAGCACCAAACACCAGGACAGGGAGACTCAGCCCCAGCATTTT	CASTKHQDRETQPQHF	NA	TRBD1	TRBJ1-5	TRBV10-1
TGCGCCAGCCGGGACACCGAACCCGTACTTAACAATGAGCAGTTCTTC	CASRDTEPVLNNEQFF	NA	NA	TRBJ2-1	TRBV23-1
TGCAGCGTTGGTACTCTAGCGTTAAGGGAGACCCAGTACTTC	CSVGTLALRETQYF	NA	NA	TRBJ2-5	TRBV29-1
TGTGCCAGCAGCTTAGTCGCCGGTATGAACACTGAAGCTTTCTTT	CASSLVAGMNTEAFF	once	NA	TRBJ1-1	TRBV7-2
TGTGCCAGCAGTACAACCGGGACTAGCGGGACCCACTTAAGACACGAGCAGTACTTC	CASSTTGTSGTHLRHEQYF	NA	TRBD2	TRBJ2-7	TRBV28
TGTGCCAGCAGCCTCGGACTGGACCAGCCCGGGGAGCTGTTTTTT	CASSLGLDQPGELFF	NA	NA	TRBJ2-2	TRBV5-8
TGTGCCAGCAGCTTACTAGCGGGGGCTAAGGCGGAGACCCAGTACTTC	CASSLLAGAKAETQYF	NA	TRBD2	TRBJ2-5	TRBV5-6
TGTGCCAGCAGCTCAAGCGGGAGGGGGAATACGCAGTATTTT	CASSSSGRGNTQYF	NA	TRBD2	TRBJ2-3	TRBV7-9
TGTGCCAGCAGCGAAGAGACTAGCGGGAGGGAGACCCAGTACTTC	CASSEETSGRETQYF	NA	TRBD2	TRBJ2-5	TRBV9
TGTGCCAGCAATTCGGACAGGGGTAATGAAAAACTGTTTTTT	CASNSDRGNEKLFF	NA	TRBD1	TRBJ1-4	TRBV2
TGTGCCAGCTCTCCAGCCGGGAATCAGCCCCAGCATTTT	CASSPAGNQPQHF	NA	NA	TRBJ1-5	TRBV18
TGTTTACTCGACCCGGGACAGGGAGATGGCTACACCTTC	CLLDPGQGDGYTF	NA	TRBD1	TRBJ1-2	TRBV30
TGTGCCAGCAGCCCGAGCGGGACAGGGGGCCAGCCCCAGCATTTT	CASSPSGTGGQPQHF	NA	TRBD1	TRBJ1-5	TRBV6-5
TGTGCCAGCAGTGAAGATAAACCAGTGGTGGATACGCAGTATTTT	CASSEDKPVVDTQYF	NA	NA	TRBJ2-3	TRBV25-1
TGTGCCAGCAGCTACCGGCCCGGGGGGGCCTACAATGAGCAGTTCTTC	CASSYRPGGAYNEQFF	NA	TRBD2	TRBJ2-1	TRBV7-2
TGTGCCAGCAGCCCTCGTACAGGGATCGAGCAGTACTTC	CASSPRTGIEQYF	NA	NA	TRBJ2-7	TRBV28
TGCGCCAGCAGCTTCTTAGCGGGAGCCAACAATGAGCAGTTCTTC	CASSFLAGANNEQFF	once	TRBD2	TRBJ2-1	TRBV5-1
TGTGCCAGCAGTGGACAGGAGCAGTTCTTC	CASSGQEQFF	NA	NA	TRBJ2-1	TRBV12-3/TRBV12-4
TGTGCCAGCAGCCAAGATTCAGGGTCCGGGCAGCCCCAGCATTTT	CASSQDSGSGQPQHF	NA	NA	TRBJ1-5	TRBV4-2
TGTGCCAGCAGTCGCAGCGGGAGTATCTACGAGCAGTACTTC	CASSRSGSIYEQYF	NA	TRBD2	TRBJ2-7	TRBV27
TGTGCCAGCAGGGACATCAATTCCCCAACTAATGAAAAACTGTTTTTT	CASRDINSPTNEKLFF	NA	NA	TRBJ1-4	TRBV2